The 18 T cell receptor beta chains given below trace back to one sample, sequenced in a study of blood T cells in healthy people across ages. It was with a sample-barcoded 5' primer and a J-beta primer mix that a second PCR of roughly 6 to 12 cycles was run. TCRdb called the 5' RACE reads again in MiXCR, with one record for every CDR3 protein. This table holds hundreds of thousands of distinct CDR3 sequences, over 45% found once. Sequencing was performed on blood. Receptors originate from a man aged 25-45 years in good health.

The chain couples TRBV20-1 to TRBJ2-1; 14 nucleotides align to TRBD2. The DNA end lines up better with TRBJ2-7; the J call may be wrong. Germline assignment: CDR1 DFQATT and CDR2 SNEGSKA (reference sequence). The CDR3 is 18 residues long. The CDR3 loop is CSARPGTSGSLPYNEQYF. The CDR3 DNA follows: TGCAGTGCTAGACCCGGGACTAGCGGGAGTCTTCCCTACAATGAGCAGTACTTC.

This chain joins TRBV20-1 and TRBJ2-3; D is unresolved. The CDR3 runs 14 residues. CDR1 and CDR2 from the germline V gene are DFQATT and SNEGSKA (reference sequence). The CDR3 spells CSAEDRIDTDTQYF. For the CDR3, the DNA is TGCAGCGCAGAGGATAGGATAGACACAGATACGCAGTATTTT.

The sample holds one count of this clonotype. The chain is built from TRBV21-1 and TRBJ2-7; the D call TRBD2 from the table was never checked on the DNA. TRBV21-1 is classified as a pseudogene. The CDR3 runs 17 residues. The CDR3 protein is CASSKGRSLVGVGKKYF. As DNA, the CDR3 is TGTGCCAGCAGCAAAGGGCGGTCTCTAGTGGGGGTGGGAAAGAAGTACTTC.

This chain joins TRBV6-5 and TRBJ2-3; 9 bases align to TRBD2. There are 16 residues in the CDR3. Losses at the gene ends were 6 bases for V and 8 bases for J; bases not matched to a gene: 15. Looked up from germline, CDR1 is MNHEY and CDR2 is SVGAGI. The CDR3 reads CASRFWTSEVRGTQYF. Written as DNA, the CDR3 is TGTGCCAGCAGATTTTGGACTAGCGAGGTCCGTGGTACGCAGTATTTT.

V usage is TRBV20-1 and J usage is TRBJ2-2; 8 nucleotides agree with TRBD1. V shed 3 bases, J shed 4 bases, and the junction held 4 bases outside the gene matches. This CDR3 region has 14 residues. Germline CDR1 reads DFQATT; CDR2 reads SNEGSKA (reference sequence). The CDR3 DNA reads as TGCAGTGCTAGTCAGGGGGCTAGCACCGGGGAGCTGTTTTTT. This codes for CSASQGASTGELFF.

V is TRBV6-5 and J is TRBJ2-1, with D hard to call. V was shortened by 6 bases and J by 5 bases, with 17 bases between the two germline ends. Germline lookup yields CDR1 MNHEY and CDR2 SVGAGI. This CDR3 spans 15 amino acids. In nucleotides, the CDR3 is TGTGCCAGCAGCACACGCTCCGGTGGCCACAATGAGCAGTTCTTC. Protein sequence: CASSTRSGGHNEQFF.

As to this clonotype: This may be a read error, as it is one base from a much larger clone. This chain connects TRBV6-5 to TRBJ2-7; 8 nucleotides match TRBD2. The DNA matches TRBJ2-4 better at its end, which makes the J call doubtful. Per the germline V gene, CDR1 is MNHEY and CDR2 is SVGAGI. The CDR3 is 16 residues long. The CDR3 loop reads CASSHISGVAKDIQYF. The CDR3, as DNA: TGTGCCAGCAGCCACATTAGCGGGGTAGCCAAAGACATTCAGTACTTC.

CDR3 bases: TGTGCCAGCAGCCACCCACGACAGGGGAACACTGAAGCTTTCTTT. Protein sequence: CASSHPRQGNTEAFF. The chain has TRBV11-2 and TRBJ1-1; TRBD1 aligns across 7 bases. After removal of 5 bases from V and 1 base from J, the junction contained 7 bases not matched to a gene. CDR3 length equals 15 residues. Germline loops: CDR1 SGHAT, CDR2 FQNNGV. Looking up the rest from reference TRBV11-2 and TRBJ1-1 gives the full variable domain: EAGVAQSPRYKIIEKRQSVAFWCNPISGHATLYWYQQILGQGPKLLIQFQNNGVVDDSQLPKDRFSAERLKGVDSTLKIQPAKLEDSAVYLCASSHPRQGNTEAFFGQGTRLTVV.

This clonotype has more than one count but fewer than ten. The chain links TRBV5-1 to TRBJ2-5; D is tentatively TRBD1 or TRBD2 (5 bases each). The closer fit of TRBJ2-7 to the DNA end suggests the J call may be wrong. Germline loops: CDR1 SGHRS, CDR2 YFSETQ. The CDR3 extends over 15 amino acids. The CDR3 loop reads CASRGEGARPDEQYF. The CDR3 DNA sequence: TGCGCCAGCAGGGGGGAAGGGGCAAGGCCTGACGAGCAGTACTTC.

In its sample, this clonotype was seen many times. The rearrangement links TRBV4-3 to TRBJ2-5; TRBD2 might be the D (6 bases). V was pared by 0 bases and J by 4 bases, with 9 bases between. This CDR3 is 14 amino acids long. Germline V gene lookup returns CDR1 LGHNA and CDR2 YSLEER. The CDR3 nucleotides read TGCGCCAGCAGCCAAGATACTAGCAGAGAGACCCAGTACTTC. Translation: CASSQDTSRETQYF.

The chain employs TRBV20-1 and TRBJ2-7, with TRBD2 as a possible D gene (6 bases). Per germline, CDR1 DFQATT and CDR2 SNEGSKA (reference sequence). CDR3 length: 12 amino acids. Trimming stripped 4 bases from V and 3 bases from J, with 10 bases between. This CDR3 is CSAMEGGYEQYF. The DNA of the CDR3 is TGCAGTGCTATGGAGGGAGGCTACGAGCAGTACTTC.

The rearrangement joins TRBV9 to TRBJ2-1, with TRBD1 identical over 9 bases. Germline assignment: CDR1 SGDLS and CDR2 YYNGEE. This CDR3 comprises 16 residues. Trimming at V came to 3 bases and at J to 8 bases, leaving 12 bases not matched to a gene. The DNA of the CDR3 is TGTGCCAGCAGCGAGAGGGGCGGGACAGGGAGCCATGAGCAGTTCTTC. Amino acids: CASSERGGTGSHEQFF.

The gene calls are TRBV7-8 and TRBJ2-2; D unclear. Germline lookup yields CDR1 SGHVS and CDR2 FQNEAQ. Trimming left V 5 bases short and J 5 bases short, with 6 bases between. The length of the CDR3 is 12 residues. The DNA of the CDR3 is TGTGCCAGCAGCCATACTACCGGGGAGCTGTTTTTT. As protein: CASSHTTGELFF. Full variable domain (missing parts from reference TRBV7-8 and TRBJ2-2): GAGVSQSPRYKVAKRGQDVALRCDPISGHVSLFWYQQALGQGPEFLTYFQNEAQLDKSGLPSDRFFAERPEGSVSTLKIQRTQQEDSAVYLCASSHTTGELFFGEGSRLTVL.

This clonotype was counted ten times or more. V is TRBV5-5 and J is TRBJ1-2; no clear D. The CDR3 contains 18 residues. The germline V gene encodes CDR1 SGHKS and CDR2 YYEKEE (reference sequence). Trimming removed 0 bases at V and 3 bases at J, with 21 bases between. CDR3 region: CASSLDIYLGSVDYGYTF. The CDR3 DNA sequence: TGTGCCAGCAGCTTGGATATCTATTTAGGGTCGGTTGACTATGGCTACACCTTC.

The chain couples TRBV7-2 to TRBJ2-5; the D is unclear. The V and J ends lost 7 bases and 2 bases respectively, with 20 bases between them. Germline V gene lookup returns CDR1 SGHTA and CDR2 FQGNSA. The CDR3 covers 16 residues. CDR3 coding DNA: TGTGCCAGCATCAAAGTCGGCGATGGGTTACAAGAGACCCAGTACTTC. Translated, it gives CASIKVGDGLQETQYF.

V gene TRBV10-3 combines with J gene TRBJ1-1; tentative D call: TRBD1 (6 bases). Germline V CDR1 and CDR2: ENHRY, SYGVKD. The CDR3 runs to 12 residues. The V end was cut by 10 bases, the J end by 2 bases, with 11 bases between. The CDR3 bases are TGTGCCAGAGGACAGACAAACACTGAAGCTTTCTTT. This encodes CARGQTNTEAFF.

V usage is TRBV28 and J usage is TRBJ2-2; TRBD1 matches at 8 bases. Germline CDR1 MDHEN, CDR2 SYDVKM. With V trimmed by 5 bases and J by 3 bases, 8 bases remained unmatched. This CDR3 has 16 amino acids. The CDR3 DNA reads TGTGCCAGCAGTGTCGACAGGGGAAGCGACACCGGGGAGCTGTTTTTT. This codes for CASSVDRGSDTGELFF.

CDR3 residues: CASSPTGDGANYGYTF. The CDR3 coding sequence is TGTGCCAGCTCACCTACCGGGGACGGAGCTAACTATGGCTACACCTTC. The rearrangement uses TRBV18 and TRBJ1-2, with D possibly TRBD1 on 5 matching bases. The V and J ends lost 3 bases and 0 bases respectively, with 14 bases between them. Germline CDR1 reads KGHSH; CDR2 reads LQKENI. This CDR3 is 16 amino acids long.